One sample yielded the 28 T cell receptor beta chains listed below, sequenced in a study of T cell changes during pregnancy in multiple sclerosis. Some clones are missing from TCRdb's copy, which holds only in-frame ones; the method was immunoSEQ multiplex PCR. The top ten hold about 3% of the sample, which has approximately 60,000 clones, under 95% seen once. Sequenced material: CD8+ T cells from peripheral blood mononuclear cells, taken in the second trimester of pregnancy. The receptors derive from a female donor with multiple sclerosis, enrolled in a pregnancy study.

The rearrangement joins TRBV19 to TRBJ1-2, with TRBD1 matching over 8 bases. The germline gives CDR1 LNHDA, CDR2 SQIVND (reference sequence). V was clipped by 7 bases and J by 4 bases; unmatched bases: 8. The CDR3 extends over 14 amino acids. CDR3: CASTPLGQGYGYTF. The CDR3 DNA is TGTGCCAGTACCCCCCTCGGACAGGGCTATGGCTACACCTTC.

This sequence joins TRBV28 and TRBJ2-5; 11 nucleotides align to TRBD2. The CDR3 extends over 16 amino acids. In germline, CDR1 is MDHEN, CDR2 SYDVKM. The junction had 6 bases not matched to a gene; V was cut back by 4 bases and J by 2 bases. CDR3 residues: CASSSTSGSAQETQYF. The CDR3 DNA follows: TGTGCCAGCAGTTCCACTAGCGGGAGCGCGCAAGAGACCCAGTACTTC.

The chain uses TRBV29-1 and TRBJ2-2; 9 bases fit TRBD2. This CDR3 has 16 amino acids. The germline V gene encodes CDR1 SQVTM and CDR2 ANQGSEA. The junction had 10 bases not matched to a gene; V was cut back by 2 bases and J by 6 bases. CDR3 sequence reads: CSVEFSLAGEAGELFF. Here the CDR3 DNA reads TGCAGCGTTGAATTTTCATTAGCGGGAGAAGCCGGGGAGCTGTTTTTT.

Only a few counts were recorded for this clone. The chain combines TRBV30 with TRBJ1-1, with TRBD1 matching 9 bases. V was clipped by 2 bases and J by 5 bases; unmatched bases: 6. Germline CDR1 and CDR2: GTSNPN and SVGIG (reference sequence). The CDR3 sequence is 14 residues long. The CDR3 here is CAWSPGTGFTEAFF. In nucleotides, the CDR3 is TGTGCCTGGAGTCCCGGGACAGGGTTTACTGAAGCTTTCTTT.

The genes are TRBV11-2 and TRBJ2-3; D perhaps matches TRBD2 (5 bases). The germline V gene encodes CDR1 SGHAT and CDR2 FQNNGV. The CDR3 totals 13 residues. Trimming stripped 5 bases from V and 5 bases from J, with 11 bases between. DNA of the CDR3: TGTGCCAGCAGCCCTCGGGAAGGAGATACGCAGTATTTT. Translated, it gives CASSPREGDTQYF.

The CDR3: CASSPRYRDRVAYGYTF. CDR3 bases: TGTGCCAGCTCACCGCGTTACCGGGACAGGGTAGCCTATGGCTACACCTTC. V usage is TRBV18 and J usage is TRBJ1-2, with 9 bases lining up with TRBD1. The CDR3 loop spans 17 amino acids. V was clipped by 3 bases and J by 4 bases; unmatched bases: 12. CDR1 is KGHSH and CDR2 is LQKENI in the germline V gene.

A note on this clone: Other DNA variants within this sample encode the same CDR3. The V call is TRBV28, the J call TRBJ2-1; a weak D match, TRBD1 (6 bases). Per the germline V gene, CDR1 is MDHEN and CDR2 is SYDVKM. The CDR3 runs 13 residues. V dropped 3 bases and J dropped 4 bases, with 7 bases sitting between them. CDR3 nucleotides: TGTGCCAGCAGTTTCACAGGGTACAATGAGCAGTTCTTC. Amino acid sequence: CASSFTGYNEQFF.

V is TRBV7-9 and J is TRBJ1-2; 7 bases map to TRBD1. Losses at the gene ends were 2 bases for V and 2 bases for J; bases not matched to a gene: 2. The CDR3 has 14 residues. Per the germline V gene, CDR1 is SEHNR and CDR2 is FQNEAQ (reference sequence). The CDR3 reads CASSLPGQNYGYTF. The CDR3 DNA reads TGTGCCAGCAGCTTACCGGGACAGAACTATGGCTACACCTTC.

The J gene is TRBJ2-7, the V gene TRBV6-5, with D possibly matching TRBD1 (5 bases). V lost 5 bases and J 1 base, leaving 9 bases between the germline ends. The CDR3 length is 13 residues. Germline V gives CDR1 MNHEY, CDR2 SVGAGI. Here the CDR3 reads CASSIQESYEQYF. The CDR3 nucleotides are TGTGCCAGCAGTATACAGGAGTCCTACGAGCAGTACTTC.

CDR3 protein: CASSLGWGSAYNEQFF. Here the CDR3 DNA reads TGCGCCAGCAGCTTGGGGTGGGGTAGCGCCTACAATGAGCAGTTCTTC. The chain has TRBV5-1 and TRBJ2-1; tentative D call: TRBD2 (5 bases). Germline lookup yields CDR1 SGHRS and CDR2 YFSETQ. CDR3 length equals 16 residues. Trimming took off 0 bases at V and 2 bases at J, with 12 bases between the two ends. Looking up the rest from reference TRBV5-1 and TRBJ2-1 gives the full variable domain: KAGVTQTPRYLIKTRGQQVTLSCSPISGHRSVSWYQQTPGQGLQFLFEYFSETQRNKGNFPGRFSGRQFSNSRSEMNVSTLELGDSALYLCASSLGWGSAYNEQFFGPGTRLTVL.

The chain is built from TRBV4-1 and TRBJ2-7; TRBD2 is a possible D gene (5 bases). V dropped 5 bases and J dropped 2 bases, with 10 bases sitting between them. The CDR3 sequence is 13 residues long. The germline V gene encodes CDR1 MGHRA and CDR2 YSYEKL. The CDR3: CASSSRGTYEQYF. DNA for the CDR3: TGCGCCAGCAGCAGCAGAGGGACCTACGAGCAGTACTTC.

V gene TRBV4-1 combines with J gene TRBJ2-3; D possibly corresponds to TRBD2 (6 bases). This CDR3 spans 16 amino acids. The germline gives CDR1 MGHRA, CDR2 YSYEKL. The V end lost 0 bases, the J end lost 3 bases, and 13 bases lay between the germline ends. For the CDR3, the DNA is TGCGCCAGCAGCCAAGACCCCGGGAGTAGGACAGATACGCAGTATTTT. Translating gives CASSQDPGSRTDTQYF.

This chain links TRBV6-8 with TRBJ2-7; 11 nucleotides agree with TRBD2. CDR3 length: 16 amino acids. Germline CDR1 reads MNHGY; CDR2 reads SAAAGT. After removal of 5 bases from V and 1 base from J, the junction contained 7 bases not matched to a gene. The chain's CDR3 is CASSPGLAERSYEQYF. The CDR3 region has the DNA TGTGCCAGCAGTCCGGGACTAGCGGAGAGATCCTACGAGCAGTACTTC.

The J gene is TRBJ2-1, the V gene TRBV9; D is ambiguous. This CDR3 spans 17 amino acids. From germline, CDR1 is SGDLS and CDR2 YYNGEE. V lost 5 bases to trimming and J lost 9 bases, with 27 bases between them. The chain's CDR3 is CASSDSLSYGDTREQFF. In nucleotides, the CDR3 is TGTGCCAGCAGTGACTCTCTTTCTTACGGCGATACTCGTGAGCAGTTCTTC. The complete variable domain, with remaining parts taken from reference TRBV9 and TRBJ2-1, reads DSGVTQTPKHLITATGQRVTLRCSPRSGDLSVYWYQQSLDQGLQFLIQYYNGEERAKGNILERFSAQQFPDLHSELNLSSLELGDSALYFCASSDSLSYGDTREQFFGPGTRLTVL.

The chain has TRBV7-9 and TRBJ2-1; 8 bases are shared with TRBD1. CDR3 length equals 15 residues. V gave up 5 bases and J gave up 6 bases; unmatched junction bases: 9. Germline V CDR1 and CDR2: SEHNR, FQNEAQ (reference sequence). The chain's CDR3 is CASSPQGAAVNEQFF. The CDR3, as DNA: TGTGCCAGCAGCCCGCAGGGGGCGGCGGTCAATGAGCAGTTCTTC.

The chain has TRBV29-1 and TRBJ2-2; no reliable D call. V was shortened by 2 bases and J by 1 base, with 5 bases between the two germline ends. The CDR3 is 13 residues long. Germline V gene sequence: CDR1 SQVTM, CDR2 ANQGSEA. The CDR3 DNA reads as TGCAGCGTTGAATACAGGAACACCGGGGAGCTGTTTTTT. Translating it yields CSVEYRNTGELFF.

This clone was counted a single time. The chain employs TRBV27 and TRBJ2-7; TRBD2 matches 7 bases. After removal of 3 bases from V and 5 bases from J, the junction contained 10 bases not matched to a gene. Looked up from germline, CDR1 is MNHEY and CDR2 is SMNVEV (reference sequence). The CDR3 covers 15 residues. This chain's CDR3 is CASSLRLADVHEQYF. The CDR3 DNA reads as TGTGCCAGCAGTTTGCGACTAGCTGATGTCCACGAGCAGTACTTC.

There are a few counts of this clone. This sequence joins TRBV5-1 and TRBJ1-2; tentative D call: TRBD1 (6 bases). This CDR3 contains 17 residues. Germline V CDR1 and CDR2: SGHRS, YFSETQ. V was pared by 0 bases and J by 6 bases, with 21 bases between. CDR3 DNA sequence: TGCGCCAGCAGCTTGGAGGTAGGATATCGGGACATTGATGGCTACACCTTC. Translation: CASSLEVGYRDIDGYTF.

The V call is TRBV4-1, the J call TRBJ1-2; 11 bases align to TRBD1. J was trimmed by 5 bases and V by 3 bases; bases with no gene match: 8. Germline V CDR1 and CDR2: MGHRA, YSYEKL. The length of the CDR3 is 16 residues. CDR3 nucleotide sequence: TGCGCCAGCAGCCATAACAAAGGACAGGGGGCGTATGGCTACACCTTC. Translation gives CASSHNKGQGAYGYTF.

The V gene is TRBV29-1, the J gene TRBJ2-7; D not resolved. Trimming left V 3 bases short and J 0 bases short, with 6 bases between. This CDR3 comprises 12 residues. Germline lookup yields CDR1 SQVTM and CDR2 ANQGSEA. CDR3 sequence (DNA): TGCAGCGTTGAGGGCAGCTCCTACGAGCAGTACTTC. Residues: CSVEGSSYEQYF.

The genes are TRBV9 and TRBJ1-5; perhaps TRBD1 as D (5 bases). The germline V and J ends were trimmed by 5 bases and 7 bases, with 16 bases remaining between them. CDR3 length equals 14 residues. The V gene's germline CDR1 is SGDLS and CDR2 YYNGEE. The CDR3 loop is CASSQGGSGQPQHF. In nucleotides, the CDR3 is TGTGCCAGCAGTCAGGGAGGGTCCGGACAGCCCCAGCATTTT.

V is TRBV15 and J is TRBJ2-7, with 8 bases lining up with TRBD1. The CDR3 length is 14 residues. CDR1 is LNHNV and CDR2 is YYDKDF in the germline V gene (reference sequence). Trimming cost V 4 bases and J 2 bases; bases outside gene matches: 4. The CDR3 DNA sequence: TGTGCCACCAGCAACCGGGACAGGCCCTACGAGCAGTACTTC. It codes for CATSNRDRPYEQYF.

This chain joins TRBV7-9 and TRBJ2-3; TRBD2 aligns across 11 bases. After removal of 1 base from V and 2 bases from J, the junction contained 5 bases not matched to a gene. This CDR3 region has 17 residues. CDR1 and CDR2 from the germline V gene are SEHNR and FQNEAQ (reference sequence). CDR3 loop: CASSLGGTSGLTDTQYF. The CDR3 nucleotides read TGTGCCAGCAGCTTAGGGGGGACTAGCGGTCTCACAGATACGCAGTATTTT. The complete variable domain, with remaining parts taken from reference TRBV7-9 and TRBJ2-3, reads DTGVSQNPRHKITKRGQNVTFRCDPISEHNRLYWYRQTLGQGPEFLTYFQNEAQLEKSRLLSDRFSAERPKGSFSTLEIQRTEQGDSAMYLCASSLGGTSGLTDTQYFGPGTRLTVL.

This sequence joins TRBV14 and TRBJ2-1; 7 positions agree with TRBD2. The CDR3 is 16 amino acids. Germline CDR1 and CDR2: SGHDN and FVKESK. V lost 3 bases and J lost 7; bases outside the gene matches: 12. The CDR3 is CASSQSSGRSGNEQFF. As DNA, the CDR3 is TGTGCCAGCAGCCAGAGTAGCGGGCGGAGCGGGAATGAGCAGTTCTTC.

The V and J genes are TRBV7-8 and TRBJ1-1, with TRBD1 identical over 9 bases. Unmatched junction bases numbered 3, after V lost 1 base and J lost 6 bases. Germline V gene sequence: CDR1 SGHVS, CDR2 FQNEAQ. The CDR3 length is 14 residues. CDR3 coding DNA: TGTGCCAGCAGCTTAGTTGGGACAGGGCCTGAAGCTTTCTTT. Its protein product is CASSLVGTGPEAFF.

The chain has TRBV19 and TRBJ2-1, with D hard to call. The V end was cut by 4 bases, the J end by 5 bases, with 3 bases between. Per germline, CDR1 LNHDA and CDR2 SQIVND (reference sequence). This CDR3 is 11 amino acids long. The CDR3 reads CASSTHNEQFF. DNA for the CDR3: TGTGCCAGTAGTACTCACAATGAGCAGTTCTTC.

The rearrangement uses TRBV20-1 and TRBJ2-3, with a tentative D call TRBD2 (5 bases). Trimming pared 5 bases from V and 6 bases from J, leaving 9 bases between. CDR1 DFQATT and CDR2 SNEGSKA come from the germline V gene (reference sequence). The CDR3 covers 11 residues. The CDR3 loop is CSAVLVDTQYF. In DNA form, the CDR3 reads TGCAGTGCTGTACTAGTGGATACGCAGTATTTT.

The chain has TRBV18 and TRBJ2-1; D possibly corresponds to TRBD1 (5 bases). V was clipped by 3 bases and J by 2 bases, with 14 bases between them. The CDR3 is 16 amino acids. From germline, CDR1 is KGHSH and CDR2 LQKENI. The CDR3 nucleotides are TGTGCCAGCTCACCTCTACAGGTCCGCCCCTACAATGAGCAGTTCTTC. The encoded protein is CASSPLQVRPYNEQFF.